This TCR beta chain was captured by sequencing in a study of CD8 T cells in ankylosing spondylitis. Libraries for TCR beta were made by quantitative 5'-RACE with molecular barcodes. TCRdb reanalysed the 5' RACE reads using MiXCR and keeps one entry per CDR3 protein. The sample holds about 33,000 distinct CDR3 sequences, more than 13% seen once. This clonotype was observed a handful of times. The germline V gene has CDR1 DFQATT and CDR2 SNEGSKA (reference sequence). This CDR3 comprises 16 residues. V lost 3 bases, J lost 1 base, and 6 bases stayed unmatched. The sequencing input was blood. The gene calls are TRBV20-1 and TRBJ2-1, with 10 nucleotides matching TRBD1. The clonotype was recovered from a male donor with ankylosing spondylitis or in good health (not recorded which). CDR3 coding DNA: TGCAGTGCTAGGACAGGGGGCGCGGGATCCTACAATGAGCAGTTCTTC. Translation: CSARTGGAGSYNEQFF.